A selection of T cell receptor beta chains follows, all from one sample in a study of blood T cell repertoires in COVID-19. The data were produced by immunoSEQ multiplex PCR, yet TCRdb's version contains in-frame clones alone and is incomplete. The sample consists of about 150,000 clones, around 84% of them appearing once. Sequencing was performed on peripheral blood. The receptor source for this set is a human donor in a cohort sampled during active COVID-19. Both conserved end residues are part of each CDR3. The D gene is left open where the match is weak.

V	D	J	CDR3
TRBV30	-	TRBJ1-1	CASPWGGLNTETFF
TRBV4-1	TRBD1	TRBJ1-4	CASSPSGTGGRGAYNEKLFF
TRBV28	TRBD2	TRBJ2-1	CASSRGGVTYNEQFF
TRBV19	TRBD2	TRBJ2-5	CASSTLAGAQETQYF
TRBV14	-	TRBJ2-7	CASSQGYGSYEQYF
TRBV5-1	-	TRBJ1-2	CASSLDRPNYGYTF
TRBV7-6	-	TRBJ2-7	CASSFPGTQNEQYF
TRBV4-3	-	TRBJ1-4	CASSQQTRPGQANEKLFF
TRBV15	-	TRBJ1-5	CATSNNRDIHSNQPQHF
TRBV5-1	-	TRBJ1-6	CASSIQESSYNSPLHF
TRBV12-3/TRBV12-4	-	TRBJ1-1	CASSLQGHTEAFF
TRBV11-2	TRBD2	TRBJ2-1	CASSLEGLAGAYNEQFF
TRBV19	-	TRBJ2-7	CASSIGQGGYEQYF
TRBV19	-	TRBJ1-2	CASSIVGNGYTF
TRBV30	-	TRBJ1-5	CAWSGVYSNQPQHF
TRBV5-1	TRBD2	TRBJ2-5	CASIPGETSGVRETQYF
TRBV6-5	-	TRBJ1-1	CASIWGRGVTEAFF
TRBV28	-	TRBJ2-2	CASRGPTNTGELFF
TRBV19	TRBD1	TRBJ1-5	CASRQGARNQPQHF
TRBV6-2/TRBV6-3	TRBD1	TRBJ2-7	CASRPGTEAYEQYF
TRBV9	-	TRBJ1-1	CASSVDVDGPPGAFF
TRBV6-5	-	TRBJ2-7	CASSYQGNYEQYF
TRBV6-5	-	TRBJ1-1	CASSYSHRVPEAFF
TRBV6-2/TRBV6-3	-	TRBJ2-3	CASSTLTSLHTQYF
TRBV2	-	TRBJ2-7	CASSQEVPSYEQYF
TRBV28	-	TRBJ2-3	CASIPYSLDTQYF
TRBV7-9	-	TRBJ2-1	CASSPRSYNEQFF
TRBV5-1	TRBD1	TRBJ1-1	CASSYRTGLNTEAFF
TRBV19	-	TRBJ1-1	CASTRGTRGITEAFF
TRBV9	-	TRBJ2-5	CASPLTGETETQYF
TRBV5-1	-	TRBJ2-7	CASTTNSYEQYF
TRBV5-4	-	TRBJ1-1	CASSLAGRRNTEAFF
TRBV6-5	-	TRBJ2-7	CASSSADSYEQYF
TRBV5-1	-	TRBJ2-7	CASSWAQDFYEQYF
TRBV7-9	TRBD2	TRBJ2-1	CASSDGTSVNEQFF
TRBV28	-	TRBJ2-6	CASSGRGPLSGANVLTF
TRBV5-1	-	TRBJ1-5	CASSREGGPGSNQPQHF
TRBV12-3/TRBV12-4	TRBD2	TRBJ2-3	CASSLTWGGTQYF
TRBV4-2	-	TRBJ1-5	CASSQVYRSNQPQHF
TRBV6-5	TRBD1	TRBJ1-1	CASSYSQGAEAFF
TRBV6-4	-	TRBJ1-2	CASSDSMRGGTDGYTF
TRBV29-1	TRBD2	TRBJ2-7	CSVEDPRASGGAYEQYF
TRBV3-1/TRBV3-2	TRBD1	TRBJ1-4	CASSSGQGREKLFF
TRBV5-3	-	TRBJ1-2	CARSSREGGYGYTF
TRBV3-1/TRBV3-2	-	TRBJ1-2	CASSQRGSGTLYGYTF
TRBV5-1	TRBD1	TRBJ2-7	CASSLTGGSREQYF
TRBV18	-	TRBJ2-7	CASSPSTGGEQYF